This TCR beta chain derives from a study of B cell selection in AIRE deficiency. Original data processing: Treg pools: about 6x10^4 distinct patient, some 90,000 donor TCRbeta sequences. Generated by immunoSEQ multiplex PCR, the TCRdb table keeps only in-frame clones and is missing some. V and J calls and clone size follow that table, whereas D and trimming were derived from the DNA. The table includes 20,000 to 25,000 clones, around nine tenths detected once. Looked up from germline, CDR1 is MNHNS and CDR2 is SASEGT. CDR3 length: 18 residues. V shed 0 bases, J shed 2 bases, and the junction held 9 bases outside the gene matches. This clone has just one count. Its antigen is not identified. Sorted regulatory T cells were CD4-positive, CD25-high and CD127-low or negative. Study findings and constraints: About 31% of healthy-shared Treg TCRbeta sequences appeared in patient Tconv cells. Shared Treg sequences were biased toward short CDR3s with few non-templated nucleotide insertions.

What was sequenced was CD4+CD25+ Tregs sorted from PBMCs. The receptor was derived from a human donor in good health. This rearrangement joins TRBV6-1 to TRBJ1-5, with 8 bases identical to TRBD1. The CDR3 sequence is CASSEALIGTGRNQPQHF. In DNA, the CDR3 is TGTGCCAGCAGTGAAGCACTAATAGGGACAGGTCGCAATCAGCCCCAGCATTTT.